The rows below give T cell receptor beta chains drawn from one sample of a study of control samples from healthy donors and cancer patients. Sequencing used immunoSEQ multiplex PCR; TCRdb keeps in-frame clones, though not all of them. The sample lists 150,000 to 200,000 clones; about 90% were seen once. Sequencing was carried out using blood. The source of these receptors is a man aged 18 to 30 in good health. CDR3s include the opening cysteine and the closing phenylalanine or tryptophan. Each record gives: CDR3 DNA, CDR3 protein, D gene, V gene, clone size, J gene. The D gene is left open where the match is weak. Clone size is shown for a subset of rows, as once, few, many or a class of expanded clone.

CDR3nt: TGTGCCAGCAGTCTACGGGAGGGGCGCACAGATACGCAGTATTTT
CDR3aa: CASSLREGRTDTQYF
d_gene: TRBD2
v_gene: TRBV27
abundance: -
j_gene: TRBJ2-3

CDR3nt: TGTGCCAGCTCGAGGGGACTTCGTAATGAAAAACTGTTTTTT
CDR3aa: CASSRGLRNEKLFF
d_gene: -
v_gene: TRBV18
abundance: -
j_gene: TRBJ1-4

CDR3nt: TGTGCCAGCAGCTTCTGGCAGGCCGGACACTATGGCTACACCTTC
CDR3aa: CASSFWQAGHYGYTF
d_gene: -
v_gene: TRBV5-6
abundance: -
j_gene: TRBJ1-2

CDR3nt: TGTGCCAGCAGCCTTAAGATTACGCAGTATTTT
CDR3aa: CASSLKITQYF
d_gene: -
v_gene: TRBV6-2/TRBV6-3
abundance: once
j_gene: TRBJ2-3

CDR3nt: TGTGCCAGTAGTATCACGTACAGCGCAACGAACACTGAAGCTTTCTTT
CDR3aa: CASSITYSATNTEAFF
d_gene: -
v_gene: TRBV19
abundance: -
j_gene: TRBJ1-1

CDR3nt: TGTGCCAGCAGTTACTCAGTAGGAGGGGGTGAGCAGTTCTTC
CDR3aa: CASSYSVGGGEQFF
d_gene: -
v_gene: TRBV6-5
abundance: -
j_gene: TRBJ2-1

CDR3nt: TGTGCCAGCAGCTTTGGACAGGCTGAGCAGTTCTTC
CDR3aa: CASSFGQAEQFF
d_gene: TRBD1
v_gene: TRBV3-1/TRBV3-2
abundance: -
j_gene: TRBJ2-1

CDR3nt: TGTGCCAGCTCACCAAGAACAGTTGAGGGCTACGAGCAGTACTTC
CDR3aa: CASSPRTVEGYEQYF
d_gene: -
v_gene: TRBV18
abundance: -
j_gene: TRBJ2-7

CDR3nt: TGCAGCGTGAAAGGGAGGGCCTTACAAGAGACCCAGTACTTC
CDR3aa: CSVKGRALQETQYF
d_gene: TRBD2
v_gene: TRBV29-1
abundance: -
j_gene: TRBJ2-5

CDR3nt: TGTGCCACCAGCAGGGGAGACAGGGCTTATAGCAATCAGCCCCAGCATTTT
CDR3aa: CATSRGDRAYSNQPQHF
d_gene: TRBD1
v_gene: TRBV15
abundance: few
j_gene: TRBJ1-5

CDR3nt: TGTGCCAGCAGCTTGAATTCCGGGACTCGCCTCAATGAGCAGTTCTTC
CDR3aa: CASSLNSGTRLNEQFF
d_gene: -
v_gene: TRBV7-2
abundance: -
j_gene: TRBJ2-1

CDR3nt: TGTGCCAGCAGGCTTAGCGGGGGGGCAGATACGCAGTATTTT
CDR3aa: CASRLSGGADTQYF
d_gene: TRBD2
v_gene: TRBV6-6
abundance: -
j_gene: TRBJ2-3

CDR3nt: TGTGCCAGCAGAGGACCGGGAGGGAACACTGAAGCTTTCTTT
CDR3aa: CASRGPGGNTEAFF
d_gene: -
v_gene: TRBV28
abundance: -
j_gene: TRBJ1-1

CDR3nt: TGTGCCAGCAAGAGCGAAAAACTGTTTTTT
CDR3aa: CASKSEKLFF
d_gene: -
v_gene: TRBV6-4
abundance: -
j_gene: TRBJ1-4

CDR3nt: TGTGCCAGCAGCTTAGTGCTCTCCGGGGGGCAGGAGGAGACCCAGTACTTC
CDR3aa: CASSLVLSGGQEETQYF
d_gene: -
v_gene: TRBV7-8
abundance: -
j_gene: TRBJ2-5

CDR3nt: TGTGCCAGCAGCTTAGTTGACAGTAGCAATCAGCCCCAGCATTTT
CDR3aa: CASSLVDSSNQPQHF
d_gene: -
v_gene: TRBV7-2
abundance: -
j_gene: TRBJ1-5

CDR3nt: TGTGCCAGCAGGGGACAGGGGCATCAGCCCCAGCATTTT
CDR3aa: CASRGQGHQPQHF
d_gene: TRBD1
v_gene: TRBV12-3/TRBV12-4
abundance: few
j_gene: TRBJ1-5

CDR3nt: TGTGCCAGCAGCTTGCCGAACACTGAAGCTTTCTTT
CDR3aa: CASSLPNTEAFF
d_gene: -
v_gene: TRBV5-6
abundance: -
j_gene: TRBJ1-1

CDR3nt: TGTGCCAGCACCCTGCTTGGTACCCGGGGTGAAAAACTGTTTTTT
CDR3aa: CASTLLGTRGEKLFF
d_gene: -
v_gene: TRBV5-8
abundance: -
j_gene: TRBJ1-4

CDR3nt: TGTGCCAGCAGCTTTTCAATTGGGTCAGATACGCAGTATTTT
CDR3aa: CASSFSIGSDTQYF
d_gene: -
v_gene: TRBV7-6
abundance: -
j_gene: TRBJ2-3

CDR3nt: TGTGCCAGCAGCCGAGAATCAGGGAGTGGCAATCAGCCCCAGCATTTT
CDR3aa: CASSRESGSGNQPQHF
d_gene: -
v_gene: TRBV7-9
abundance: few
j_gene: TRBJ1-5

CDR3nt: TGTGCCAGCAGCTTAGCGGGGGGCAATGAGCAGTTCTTC
CDR3aa: CASSLAGGNEQFF
d_gene: TRBD2
v_gene: TRBV11-3
abundance: -
j_gene: TRBJ2-1

CDR3nt: TGTGCCAGTAGTATAGGGGTCGGGCCCCAGCATTTT
CDR3aa: CASSIGVGPQHF
d_gene: -
v_gene: TRBV19
abundance: -
j_gene: TRBJ1-5

CDR3nt: TGTGCCAGCAGGCCCCCCGGGCCTCTGGGCGGGGAGCTGTTTTTT
CDR3aa: CASRPPGPLGGELFF
d_gene: -
v_gene: TRBV28
abundance: -
j_gene: TRBJ2-2

CDR3nt: TGTGCCAGCAGCTCCTCAGGGCTAAAGACCCAGTACTTC
CDR3aa: CASSSSGLKTQYF
d_gene: -
v_gene: TRBV7-2
abundance: -
j_gene: TRBJ2-5

CDR3nt: TGTGCCAGCAGTGATAGTGGGCCTAATTCACCCCTCCACTTT
CDR3aa: CASSDSGPNSPLHF
d_gene: -
v_gene: TRBV6-1
abundance: -
j_gene: TRBJ1-6

CDR3nt: TGTGCCAGCAGCACCTCGACAGGGGGCGGTTACACCTTC
CDR3aa: CASSTSTGGGYTF
d_gene: TRBD1
v_gene: TRBV13
abundance: -
j_gene: TRBJ1-2

CDR3nt: TGCGCCAGCAGCTTTATAGGGGAACAGTCACCCCTCCACTTT
CDR3aa: CASSFIGEQSPLHF
d_gene: -
v_gene: TRBV5-1
abundance: once
j_gene: TRBJ1-6

CDR3nt: TGTGCCACCAGCAGAGAGGGACACCACAATGAGCAGTTCTTC
CDR3aa: CATSREGHHNEQFF
d_gene: -
v_gene: TRBV15
abundance: once
j_gene: TRBJ2-1

CDR3nt: TGTGCCAGCAGCCCTAGTCGGACCCGCCTCGCCTACTTC
CDR3aa: CASSPSRTRLAYF
d_gene: -
v_gene: TRBV28
abundance: few
j_gene: TRBJ2-7

CDR3nt: TGTGCCAGCAGTTCACGGCTTATGATAGCGGGGGGCCTTCAAGAGACCCAGTACTTC
CDR3aa: CASSSRLMIAGGLQETQYF
d_gene: TRBD2
v_gene: TRBV28
abundance: -
j_gene: TRBJ2-5

CDR3nt: TGCGCCAGCAGCCAAGAGAGGACAGTCCATGGGAATGAGCAGTTCTTC
CDR3aa: CASSQERTVHGNEQFF
d_gene: -
v_gene: TRBV4-3
abundance: -
j_gene: TRBJ2-1

CDR3nt: TGTGCCAGCAGCGACGACGGTAACACCGGGGAGCTGTTTTTT
CDR3aa: CASSDDGNTGELFF
d_gene: -
v_gene: TRBV6-2/TRBV6-3
abundance: -
j_gene: TRBJ2-2

CDR3nt: TGTGCCAGCAGTGACCGGTCCCTCTACGAGCAGTACTTC
CDR3aa: CASSDRSLYEQYF
d_gene: -
v_gene: TRBV6-1
abundance: -
j_gene: TRBJ2-7

CDR3nt: TGTGCCAGCAGCTTAGAGTGGACCGGGGAGCTGTTTTTT
CDR3aa: CASSLEWTGELFF
d_gene: -
v_gene: TRBV11-1
abundance: -
j_gene: TRBJ2-2

CDR3nt: TGCAGCGTGGGAGGGTTGGGTCAGCCCCAGCATTTT
CDR3aa: CSVGGLGQPQHF
d_gene: -
v_gene: TRBV29-1
abundance: -
j_gene: TRBJ1-5

CDR3nt: TGTGCCAGCAGCTTAACCCCATCGAGTACCTCCTATGGCTACACCTTC
CDR3aa: CASSLTPSSTSYGYTF
d_gene: -
v_gene: TRBV7-3
abundance: -
j_gene: TRBJ1-2

CDR3nt: TGTGCCAGCAGCCAAAACAGGGGGGCTTTCTTT
CDR3aa: CASSQNRGAFF
d_gene: TRBD1
v_gene: TRBV4-2
abundance: -
j_gene: TRBJ1-1

CDR3nt: TGCAGCGTTGCAGGGGCCTCTAGCGAGCAGTACTTC
CDR3aa: CSVAGASSEQYF
d_gene: -
v_gene: TRBV29-1
abundance: -
j_gene: TRBJ2-7

CDR3nt: TGTGCCAGCAGCTTAGTCCGCCAGGGGGTCGACGAGCAGTACTTC
CDR3aa: CASSLVRQGVDEQYF
d_gene: TRBD1
v_gene: TRBV7-2
abundance: -
j_gene: TRBJ2-7

CDR3nt: TGCGCCAGCCCGACAGAGGGGGCTGGCACCGGGGAGCTGTTTTTT
CDR3aa: CASPTEGAGTGELFF
d_gene: TRBD1
v_gene: TRBV5-1
abundance: -
j_gene: TRBJ2-2

CDR3nt: TGCAGCCCGGTATATGAGCAGTTCTTC
CDR3aa: CSPVYEQFF
d_gene: -
v_gene: TRBV20-1
abundance: -
j_gene: TRBJ2-1